This section outlines one T cell receptor beta chain sequence together with its context. Its antigen is unknown. Trimming shortened V by 0 bases and J by 5 bases, and 8 bases separated the two germline ends. The CDR3 runs 14 residues. Looked up from germline, CDR1 is ENHRY and CDR2 is SYGVKD. From the 5' RACE reads, TCRdb called clonotypes with MiXCR, one entry per CDR3 protein. The sample has about 560,000 distinct CDR3 sequences; about 22% are singletons. The data belong to a study of T-cell memory formation after mild COVID-19. Study conclusions and caveats: Cross-reactive memory apparently joined, as some responding clones appeared in pre-infection memory.

Material for sequencing was PBMCs or a T cell subset sorted from them (not recorded which). V usage is TRBV10-3 and J usage is TRBJ1-5, with no clear D. This receptor was taken from an adult woman who had mild COVID-19 (a few samples of this study predate the infection). Cell type and time point are not known. This chain's CDR3 is CAISESGSDQPQHF. The CDR3 DNA reads TGTGCCATCAGTGAGTCGGGGTCGGATCAGCCCCAGCATTTT.